Listed here are 26 T cell receptor beta chains from one sample, sequenced in a study of blood T cell repertoires in COVID-19. Assay: immunoSEQ multiplex PCR; the TCRdb copy retains only in-frame clones and omits some. The sample records approximately 30,000 clones, roughly nine tenths being singletons. The specimen sequenced was peripheral blood. Receptors were obtained from a woman of 80 years or more with active or convalescent COVID-19.

This chain joins TRBV5-5 and TRBJ2-5; no reliable D call. The CDR3 covers 16 residues. Germline V CDR1 and CDR2: SGHKS, YYEKEE (reference sequence). With 0 bases removed from V and 3 bases from J, the gap between germline ends came to 15 bases. The CDR3 region has the DNA TGTGCCAGCAGCTTGGTAAGGTTTGGGCAGGAAGAGACCCAGTACTTC. Protein product: CASSLVRFGQEETQYF.

CDR3 residues: CASRPGKYEQYF. The CDR3 nucleotides are TGTGCCAGCAGGCCAGGGAAGTACGAGCAGTACTTC. The J gene is TRBJ2-7, the V gene TRBV2, with D perhaps matching TRBD1 (5 bases). Between the trimmed V and J ends, which lost 6 bases and 4 bases, there was a span of 10 bases. From germline, CDR1 is SNHLY and CDR2 FYNNEI. CDR3 length: 12 amino acids.

This clone was found once. The CDR3 reads CASSLRQGNSPLHF. The CDR3 DNA is TGTGCCAGCAGCTTAAGACAGGGGAATTCACCCCTCCACTTT. The chain couples TRBV7-2 to TRBJ1-6; TRBD1 aligns across 8 bases. The CDR3 consists of 14 residues. V dropped 2 bases and J dropped 7; count of bases not matched to a gene: 1. Germline V CDR1 and CDR2: SGHTA, FQGNSA. The variable domain in full, with the rest retrieved from reference TRBV7-2 and TRBJ1-6, is GAGVSQSPSNKVTEKGKDVELRCDPISGHTALYWYRQSLGQGLEFLIYFQGNSAPDKSGLPSDRFSAERTGGSVSTLTIQRTQQEDSAVYLCASSLRQGNSPLHFGNGTRLTVT.

The chain carries TRBV28 and TRBJ1-5; D ambiguous. Germline CDR1 is MDHEN and CDR2 is SYDVKM. Deletions cut 3 bases from V and 2 bases from J, with 8 bases between. This CDR3 contains 14 residues. This CDR3 reads CASSFFGGNQPQHF. The CDR3 bases are TGTGCCAGCAGTTTTTTTGGAGGCAATCAGCCCCAGCATTTT.

This chain links TRBV3-1 (or the pseudogene TRBV3-2) with TRBJ2-1, with 8 bases matching TRBD2. V dropped 7 bases and J dropped 0; count of bases not matched to a gene: 8. The CDR3 runs 16 residues. The germline V gene encodes CDR1 LGHDT and CDR2 YNNKEL (reference sequence). The CDR3 sequence is CASTFSGGRSYNEQFF. For the CDR3, the DNA is TGTGCCAGCACCTTCTCGGGGGGGCGCTCCTACAATGAGCAGTTCTTC.

The chain employs TRBV12-3 or TRBV12-4 and TRBJ1-5; 8 bases line up with TRBD1. The CDR3 loop spans 13 amino acids. With V trimmed by 7 bases and J by 2 bases, 1 base remained unmatched. CDR3 sequence (DNA): TGTGCCAGCAAGGGACAGGGCAATCAGCCCCAGCATTTT. It encodes CASKGQGNQPQHF.

The chain has TRBV10-3 and TRBJ1-2; 10 bases are a match to TRBD1. The CDR3 is made up of 12 amino acids. Germline lookup yields CDR1 ENHRY and CDR2 SYGVKD. V lost 10 bases and J lost 2; bases outside the gene matches: 1. Written as DNA, the CDR3 is TGTGCCACGGGACAGGGGAACTATGGCTACACCTTC. Its translation: CATGQGNYGYTF.

By frequency in the sample, this clone is medium-sized. This chain connects TRBV5-1 to TRBJ2-1; TRBD2 aligns across 7 bases. The V and J ends lost 0 bases and 3 bases, in that order; junction bases with no gene match: 3. CDR3 length: 15 amino acids. Germline CDR1 and CDR2: SGHRS and YFSETQ. The CDR3 protein is CASSLAAGVYNEQFF. CDR3 coding DNA: TGCGCCAGCAGCTTGGCCGCGGGGGTCTACAATGAGCAGTTCTTC.

The chain uses TRBV5-4 and TRBJ2-5, with 9 nucleotides matching TRBD2. Germline values: CDR1 SGHNT, CDR2 YYREEE (reference sequence). CDR3 length: 16 residues. Trimming at V came to 1 base and at J to 3 bases, leaving 7 bases not matched to a gene. The CDR3 spells CASSLLGGGDEETQYF. The CDR3, as DNA: TGTGCCAGCAGCTTGTTGGGCGGGGGGGATGAAGAGACCCAGTACTTC.

V usage is TRBV5-1 and J usage is TRBJ1-1; D unresolved. Germline CDR1 SGHRS, CDR2 YFSETQ. V was trimmed by 0 bases and J by 2 bases, leaving 11 bases between them. This CDR3 has 15 amino acids. CDR3 in amino acids: CASSLEPLTNTEAFF. The CDR3 coding sequence is TGCGCCAGCAGCTTGGAACCCTTGACTAACACTGAAGCTTTCTTT.

The chain employs TRBV11-2 and TRBJ2-7, with 12 positions matching TRBD2. V dropped 4 bases and J dropped 4; count of bases not matched to a gene: 11. This CDR3 comprises 17 residues. Germline-derived CDR1 and CDR2 are SGHAT and FQNNGV. The CDR3 here is CASSYSPGLAGLYEQYF. The CDR3 DNA reads as TGTGCCAGCAGCTATAGCCCGGGACTAGCGGGCTTATACGAGCAGTACTTC.

V usage is TRBV6-5 and J usage is TRBJ1-2; 7 bases are shared with TRBD1. CDR3 length: 14 amino acids. The ends lost 2 bases at V and 4 bases at J; junction bases unmatched: 4. Looked up from germline, CDR1 is MNHEY and CDR2 is SVGAGI. In DNA, the CDR3 is TGTGCCAGCAGTTACGGGGGACAGCCCTATGGCTACACCTTC. This encodes CASSYGGQPYGYTF.

This chain uses TRBV24-1 with TRBJ1-2; 8 bases are shared with TRBD1. V gave up 4 bases and J gave up 7 bases; unmatched junction bases: 4. The CDR3 totals 13 residues. The germline gives CDR1 KGHDR, CDR2 SFDVKD. DNA for the CDR3: TGTGCCACCAGTGACCGGACAGGGCTTGGCTACACCTTC. Translation gives CATSDRTGLGYTF.

The chain has TRBV28 and TRBJ2-1; D perhaps matches TRBD2 (7 bases). CDR1 MDHEN and CDR2 SYDVKM come from the germline V gene. The germline V and J ends were trimmed by 6 bases and 7 bases, with 16 bases remaining between them. This CDR3 spans 14 amino acids. Here the CDR3 reads CASSPGGLGNEQFF. Written as DNA, the CDR3 is TGTGCCAGCAGCCCCGGGGGGCTGGGTAATGAGCAGTTCTTC.

The rearrangement joins TRBV4-2 to TRBJ2-7; 9 bases align to TRBD2. This CDR3 region has 16 residues. Germline V gene sequence: CDR1 LGHNA, CDR2 YNFKEQ. Germline trimming cut 0 bases from V and 3 bases from J; bases unmatched to any gene: 6. In DNA, the CDR3 is TGTGCCAGCAGCCAAGATGAGCGGGGGGCTAACTACGAGCAGTACTTC. Translated: CASSQDERGANYEQYF.

The chain has TRBV18 and TRBJ1-4, with 7 nucleotides matching TRBD1. V was pared by 5 bases and J by 7 bases, with 10 bases of the junction left unmatched. The CDR3 loop spans 15 amino acids. CDR1 is KGHSH, CDR2 LQKENI, per germline. The CDR3 here is CASSTGNAGGEKLFF. The CDR3 DNA reads as TGTGCCAGCTCAACGGGGAACGCAGGGGGTGAAAAACTGTTTTTT.

V is TRBV5-1 and J is TRBJ2-2; TRBD1 might be the D (5 bases). Trimming removed 4 bases from V and 5 bases from J, with 15 bases in between. The CDR3 contains 15 residues. Germline CDR1 SGHRS, CDR2 YFSETQ. CDR3 nucleotide sequence: TGCGCCAGCAGCATCAGGGTAGAGCGTACCGGGGAGCTGTTTTTT. It codes for CASSIRVERTGELFF.

CDR3 DNA: TGCGCCAGCAGCACGACAGGGTCAAATGGCTACAATGAGCAGTTCTTC. It specifies CASSTTGSNGYNEQFF. The V call is TRBV5-1, the J call TRBJ2-1; 7 nucleotides match TRBD1. The J segment lost 3 bases and the V segment lost 4 bases, leaving 10 bases of the junction unmatched. The CDR3 covers 16 residues. From germline, CDR1 is SGHRS and CDR2 YFSETQ. Looking up the rest from reference TRBV5-1 and TRBJ2-1 gives the full variable domain: KAGVTQTPRYLIKTRGQQVTLSCSPISGHRSVSWYQQTPGQGLQFLFEYFSETQRNKGNFPGRFSGRQFSNSRSEMNVSTLELGDSALYLCASSTTGSNGYNEQFFGPGTRLTVL.

The chain employs TRBV6-5 and TRBJ2-7; a weak D match, TRBD2 (6 bases). Germline-derived CDR1 and CDR2 are MNHEY and SVGAGI. V was pared by 6 bases and J by 4 bases, with 13 bases between. This CDR3 is built from 13 residues. The CDR3 DNA reads as TGTGCCAGCAGATCGAACCGGGGGTACGAGCAGTACTTC. This translates into CASRSNRGYEQYF.

The chain has TRBV19 and TRBJ1-2, with D possibly TRBD1 on 6 matching bases. V lost 7 bases and J 2 bases, leaving 11 bases between the germline ends. The CDR3 is 13 amino acids. Germline loops: CDR1 LNHDA, CDR2 SQIVND (reference sequence). CDR3 region: CASKHRANYGYTF. CDR3 sequence (DNA): TGTGCCAGTAAACACAGGGCAAACTATGGCTACACCTTC. Combining the CDR3 with reference TRBV19 and TRBJ1-2 gives the whole variable domain DGGITQSPKYLFRKEGQNVTLSCEQNLNHDAMYWYRQDPGQGLRLIYYSQIVNDFQKGDIAEGYSVSREKKESFPLTVTSAQKNPTAFYLCASKHRANYGYTFGSGTRLTVV.

This chain connects TRBV2 to TRBJ2-7; no clear D. V dropped 4 bases and J dropped 6 bases, with 7 bases sitting between them. The CDR3 is 11 amino acids. In germline, CDR1 is SNHLY, CDR2 FYNNEI. CDR3 sequence: CASSVISEQYF. In nucleotides, the CDR3 is TGTGCCAGCAGTGTAATTTCCGAGCAGTACTTC.

The chain links TRBV28 to TRBJ1-1, with 9 bases that match TRBD1. After removal of 6 bases from V and 7 bases from J, the junction contained 6 bases not matched to a gene. CDR1 is MDHEN and CDR2 is SYDVKM in the germline V gene. The CDR3 spans 13 residues. The CDR3 loop reads CASSPTGGLEAFF. CDR3 DNA sequence: TGTGCCAGCAGCCCGACAGGGGGACTTGAAGCTTTCTTT. The full variable domain, with the rest looked up from reference TRBV28 and TRBJ1-1, is DVKVTQSSRYLVKRTGEKVFLECVQDMDHENMFWYRQDPGLGLRLIYFSYDVKMKEKGDIPEGYSVSREKKERFSLILESASTNQTSMYLCASSPTGGLEAFFGQGTRLTVV.

The rearrangement uses TRBV2 and TRBJ2-4; tentatively, D is TRBD1 (6 bases). With 8 bases removed from V and 5 bases from J, the gap between germline ends came to 13 bases. The CDR3 contains 13 residues. The germline V gene has CDR1 SNHLY and CDR2 FYNNEI. In DNA, the CDR3 is TGTGCCAGCCACAGGGAACCCCAAAACATTCAGTACTTC. Translating it yields CASHREPQNIQYF.

The gene calls are TRBV29-1 and TRBJ2-2, with D possibly matching TRBD2 (6 bases). Trimming cost V 8 bases and J 5 bases, with 15 bases left between them. Germline CDR1 SQVTM, CDR2 ANQGSEA. CDR3 length equals 13 residues. In DNA form, the CDR3 reads TGCAGCATAGACTTACGGGGGACCGGGGAGCTGTTTTTT. This encodes CSIDLRGTGELFF.

The rearrangement links TRBV5-6 to TRBJ1-1; no clear D gene. Per the germline V gene, CDR1 is SGHDT and CDR2 is YYEEEE. The CDR3 has 13 amino acids. Between the trimmed V and J ends, which lost 4 bases and 5 bases, there was a span of 12 bases. The CDR3 spells CASSQSAGTEAFF. CDR3 bases: TGTGCCAGCAGCCAGAGCGCGGGGACTGAAGCTTTCTTT.

The chain uses TRBV2 and TRBJ1-5; 7 nucleotides line up with TRBD1. J lost 2 bases, V lost 5 bases, and 3 bases had no gene match. The CDR3 spans 14 residues. Germline V gives CDR1 SNHLY, CDR2 FYNNEI. The CDR3 DNA is TGTGCCAGCAGTTCTCAGGGGGGCAATCAGCCCCAGCATTTT. It is translated as CASSSQGGNQPQHF.